A single sample is the source of the 3 T cell receptor beta chains below, sequenced in a study of beta chain features in type 1 diabetes. Investigators reverse transcribed all isolated RNA, so they sequenced expressed TCRB transcripts. Clones were sequenced by immunoSEQ multiplex PCR, and TCRdb holds only the in-frame ones, with some missing. Of roughly 450,000 clones listed, about an eighth are singletons. Sequencing was done on a sample of naive CD4+ T cells from blood. These receptors were taken from a woman under 30 in good health.

This clone has more than one count but fewer than ten. V gene TRBV7-9 combines with J gene TRBJ1-2; 8 nucleotides align to TRBD1. Trimming removed 5 bases from V and 4 bases from J; junction bases left unmatched: 9. Germline CDR1 SEHNR, CDR2 FQNEAQ (reference sequence). CDR3 length: 15 amino acids. The CDR3 DNA reads as TGTGCCAGCAGCCCAAGGGACAGGAACCCCTATGGCTACACCTTC. Amino acid sequence: CASSPRDRNPYGYTF.

Comment on this clone: The sample contains more than one DNA sequence encoding this CDR3. The chain employs TRBV7-2 and TRBJ2-5; D is uncertain. Deletions cut 2 bases from V and 5 bases from J, with 6 bases between. CDR1 is SGHTA, CDR2 FQGNSA, per germline. The CDR3 extends over 12 amino acids. For the CDR3, the DNA is TGTGCCAGCAGCTTACTGAGGGAGACCCAGTACTTC. It codes for CASSLLRETQYF.

This clone was counted a few times. The CDR3 bases are TGTGCCAGCAGCCCGGGACAGTTCTTC. Translated, it gives CASSPGQFF. V usage is TRBV7-9 and J usage is TRBJ2-1; TRBD2 might be the D (5 bases). The CDR3 sequence is 9 residues long. Trimming took 5 bases from V and 13 from J, leaving 6 bases between them. The germline CDR1 and CDR2 sequences are SEHNR and FQNEAQ (reference sequence).